This T cell receptor beta chain was obtained from a study of shared clonotypes between healthy human individuals. Findings and caveats of the study: Sorted-subset samples were not fully sequenced, rarefaction indicated.

This clone came up many times. Its target is not known. There were only Caucasian adults among the donors, and all lived in Nashville, Tennessee. J lost 0 bases, V lost 1 base, and 5 bases had no gene match. Germline loops: CDR1 LGHNA, CDR2 YNFKEQ. This CDR3 has 18 residues. Here immunoSEQ multiplex PCR was the method, and the copy in TCRdb shows in-frame clones only, minus some. This table has under 1,100,000 clones, about 77% appearing once. The sequencing sample was made of memory CD4+ T cells sorted from blood. The subset was: CD45RA-negative fraction. The clonotype originates from a young man in good health. The gene calls are TRBV4-2 and TRBJ2-6, with 8 bases fitting TRBD1. The CDR3 nucleotides read TGTGCCAGCAGCCAAGGGGGACAGGTCCTCTCTGGGGCCAACGTCCTGACTTTC. This translates into CASSQGGQVLSGANVLTF.